This T cell receptor beta chain is drawn from a study of T cells after yellow fever vaccination (dated by TCRdb to about 2019). For the study in its entirety: Libraries from fractions with low cell numbers were prepared with the SMART-Seq v4 Ultra Low Input RNA kit. Blood samples were taken at several timepoints before and after primary and secondary immunization, and bulk PBMC replicates and cell subsets were isolated. Two healthy male donors made up the cohort, one aged 18 to 30 years and the other aged 30 to 39 years. Bulk TCR alpha and beta repertoires were sequenced longitudinally to track T-cell clones before and after primary and booster YFV17D yellow fever vaccination. The study at large found these results: Because abundant contaminating clonotypes from the bulk population could be contained in FACS-sorted repertoires, computational filtering was required. The secondary T-cell response was weaker than the primary response but faster, peaking on day 5 instead of day 15. After the booster, most of the clones that had expanded following primary vaccination were detected again (just under 97% of CD4 and more than 85% of CD8), which suggests that memory was broadly maintained. The study included only two donors, which limits how far the findings can be generalized. A small share of clonotypes occurred in both CD4 and CD8 compartments, likely arising from convergent recombination.

What this sample's treatment or condition label stands for: live attenuated yellow fever vaccine strain. A standard Ficoll-Paque protocol was used to isolate PBMCs from peripheral blood. Dynabeads CD4 and CD8 positive selection kits were used to isolate the CD4 and CD8 T-cell fractions. TriZol was used to extract RNA from bulk PBMCs, from CD4 and CD8 fractions, and from dextramer-positive and dextramer-negative fractions. Sequencing was carried out with an Illumina NovaSeq 6000. Synthesis of TCR cDNA relied on 5'RACE template switching, a step that introduced a universal primer site along with unique molecular identifiers. Priming for cDNA synthesis came from both the TCR alpha and TCR beta constant segments. Libraries were amplified in two PCR steps, with sample barcodes and sequencing adapters added in the second step. Sequencing of libraries was done on Illumina HiSeq 2500 (2x100 bp) or NovaSeq (2x150 bp). As for the original processing: Reads were demultiplexed and collapsed into UMI consensus sequences with MIGEC, and V(D)J alignment was performed with MiXCR. Clonotypes responding to the vaccine were identified with edgeR on replicate PBMC samples, with the criteria of FDR below 0.01 and a log2 fold change above 5 up to day 15. CD4 or CD8 identity was assigned to each bulk clonotype according to whether the clonotype was present at higher abundance in the sequenced CD4 repertoire or the sequenced CD8 repertoire. The public reads were reanalyzed by TCRdb: fastp trimming at Q25, MiXCR alignment, in-frame beta chains only. CDR3 protein sequences are deduplicated, and each keeps its most common genes and DNA. The V and J calls and clone size are TCRdb's, not the authors'. The sample contains about 320,000 distinct CDR3 sequences, 9.5% to 12% of them found a single time. 2.5% to 4% of the sample rests with the top ten.

V is cut by 6 bases and J by 5 bases, and the space between the germline ends is 13 bases. The CDR3 holds 12 amino acids from the cysteine to the phenylalanine. Here the CDR3 DNA is all that survives: 36 bases in frame from base 1. The germline V gene encodes CDR1 DFQATT and CDR2 SNEGSKA (reference sequence). This clonotype appeared a few times. Its antigen is unknown. One base away there is no much larger clone; base qualities are not given. The rearranged chain carries TRBV20-1 and TRBJ2-5; the D gene cannot be named for sure. The receptor was isolated from a man between 18 and 35 years old who received the YFV17D yellow fever vaccine. The sample in question was CD4+ T cells sorted from PBMCs, obtained 45 days after the yellow fever booster vaccination. The DNA reads as follows: TGCAGTGCGCGGACCCCCTTGGAGACCCAGTACTTC. This translates into CSARTPLETQYF.